This T cell receptor beta chain was profiled in a study of blood T cell repertoires in COVID-19. Background on the study: Whether acute or convalescent, the COVID-19 samples came from the United States, Italy and Spain. T cells, B-cell-depleted T cells, or PBMCs supplied cDNA or gDNA.

Germline CDR1 ENHRY, CDR2 SYGVKD. The ends were cut back, 0 bases at V and 3 bases at J, with 9 bases in the middle. This CDR3 is 14 amino acids long. Sequencing used immunoSEQ multiplex PCR; TCRdb keeps in-frame clones, though not all of them. The sample has 82,000 or so clones; around nine tenths are singletons. Material for sequencing was PBMCs or T cells enriched from blood (not recorded which). The genes are TRBV10-3 and TRBJ2-7, with D possibly TRBD1 on 5 matching bases. The TCR comes from a woman aged 45-60 years with acute COVID-19. CDR3 region: CAISESTESYEQYF. DNA of the CDR3: TGTGCCATCAGTGAGTCGACAGAGAGCTACGAGCAGTACTTC.